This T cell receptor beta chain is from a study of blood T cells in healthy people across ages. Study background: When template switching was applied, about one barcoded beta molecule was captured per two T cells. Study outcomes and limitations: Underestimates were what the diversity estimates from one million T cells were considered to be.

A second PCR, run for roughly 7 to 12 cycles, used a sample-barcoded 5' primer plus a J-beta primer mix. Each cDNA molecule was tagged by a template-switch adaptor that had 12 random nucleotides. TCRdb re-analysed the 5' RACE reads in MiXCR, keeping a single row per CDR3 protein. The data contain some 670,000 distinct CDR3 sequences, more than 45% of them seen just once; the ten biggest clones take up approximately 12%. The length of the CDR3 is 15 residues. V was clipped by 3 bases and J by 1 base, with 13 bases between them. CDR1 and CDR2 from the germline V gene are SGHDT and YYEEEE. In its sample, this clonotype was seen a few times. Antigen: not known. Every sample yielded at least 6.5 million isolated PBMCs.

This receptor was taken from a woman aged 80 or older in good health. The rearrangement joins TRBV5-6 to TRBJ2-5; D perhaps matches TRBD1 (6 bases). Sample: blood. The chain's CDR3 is CASSWLDRTQETQYF. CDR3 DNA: TGTGCCAGCAGCTGGCTAGACAGGACCCAAGAGACCCAGTACTTC.